This TCR beta chain came from a study of early stage breast cancer tumors. Turning to the study itself: ER+/PR+/HER2- status applied to about 70% of the 16 invasive breast tumors.

This normal breast sample came from a site 2-4 cm away from the tumor. Assay used: immunoSEQ multiplex PCR; TCRdb lists only in-frame clones, some missing. The sample has approximately 9,300 clones; 78% are singletons. The CDR3 has 14 residues. With 0 bases removed from V and 4 bases from J, the gap between germline ends came to 9 bases. Germline assignment: CDR1 KGHSH and CDR2 LQKENI. The V gene is TRBV18, the J gene TRBJ2-5; D call uncertain. Sequencing input: normal breast tissue next to the tumor. This clonotype was sampled from a person in their 40s with breast cancer. The CDR3 loop reads CASSPPVHGETQYF. CDR3 nucleotides: TGTGCCAGCTCACCACCGGTCCACGGAGAGACCCAGTACTTC.